The sequence of this TCR beta chain was determined in a study of cytomegalovirus exposure and HLA in healthy donors. Study-level points and caveats: The TCR clusters that emerged in the first cohort tended, a later analysis found, to co-occur in the roughly 130 validation repertoires. It was reported that the classifier diagnosed cytomegalovirus status with high specificity and sensitivity in both the original and validation cohorts.

This clone was counted a few times. Its antigen is as yet unknown. Assay used: immunoSEQ multiplex PCR; TCRdb lists only in-frame clones, some missing. Seen here are tens of thousands of clones, 70% to 90% observed once, and the top ten hold 3.5% to 4%. The clonotype comes from a woman aged 18-30 years in good health and CMV-seropositive. Material for sequencing was PBMCs.

CDR3 in DNA: TGTGCCAGCGGACTAGCGGGGGGGTTCCATGAGCAGTTCTTC. It encodes CASGLAGGFHEQFF. V gene TRBV11-2 combines with J gene TRBJ2-1; TRBD2 matches at 15 bases. This CDR3 contains 14 residues. The V segment lost 8 bases and the J segment 8 bases; nucleotides outside the gene matches: 4. Per germline, CDR1 SGHAT and CDR2 FQNNGV.